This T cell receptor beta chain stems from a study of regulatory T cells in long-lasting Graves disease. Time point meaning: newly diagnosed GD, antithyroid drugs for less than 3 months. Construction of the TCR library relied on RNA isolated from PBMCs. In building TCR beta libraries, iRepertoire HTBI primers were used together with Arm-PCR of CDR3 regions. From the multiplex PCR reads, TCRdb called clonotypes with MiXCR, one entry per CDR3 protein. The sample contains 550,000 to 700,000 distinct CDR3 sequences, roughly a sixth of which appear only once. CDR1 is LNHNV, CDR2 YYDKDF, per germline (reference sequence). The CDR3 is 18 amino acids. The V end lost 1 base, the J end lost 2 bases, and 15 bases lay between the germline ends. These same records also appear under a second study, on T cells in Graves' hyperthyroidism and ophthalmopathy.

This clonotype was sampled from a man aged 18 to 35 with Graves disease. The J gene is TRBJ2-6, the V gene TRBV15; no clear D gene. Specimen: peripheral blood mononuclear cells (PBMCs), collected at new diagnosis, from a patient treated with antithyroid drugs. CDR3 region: CATSRVIGLVTGANVLTF. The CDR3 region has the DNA TGTGCCACCAGCAGAGTGATAGGGCTAGTCACTGGGGCCAACGTCCTGACTTTC.